This record concerns one T cell receptor (beta chain) sequence. This entry comes from a study of OX40 agonist ivuxolimab in advanced cancers. Across the whole study: Administration of intravenous ivuxolimab to patients occurred every 2 weeks at 0.01 to 10 mg/kg. The eligibility criteria allowed prior anti-PD-1, anti-PD-L1 or anti-CTLA-4 therapy, and around 38% had some.

The CDR3 has 14 residues. Germline CDR1 reads MDHEN; CDR2 reads SYDVKM. Between the trimmed V and J ends, which lost 2 bases and 2 bases, there was a span of 9 bases. Profiled with immunoSEQ multiplex PCR; TCRdb holds only in-frame clones, not every one. The sample lists about 82,000 clones; around 85% were seen once. Specimen: CD4+ or CD8+ T cells sorted from blood, collected in a trial of the OX40 agonist ivuxolimab. This TCR derives from an adult with an advanced solid tumor such as melanoma, head and neck, liver or kidney cancer. The chain has TRBV28 and TRBJ1-2; D call uncertain. CDR3 DNA: TGTGCCAGCAGTTTACTAGGACCCAACTATGGCTACACCTTC. This codes for CASSLLGPNYGYTF.